This T cell receptor (beta chain) is from a study of metastatic and nonmetastatic thyroid tumors. TCRdb reanalyzed the PCR reads via MiXCR. The sample records tens of thousands of clones, approximately 15% being singletons. Thyroid surgery was performed in patients who had received no treatment beforehand. CDR3 size: 18 residues. Germline V gene data show CDR1 as LGHDT and CDR2 as YNNKEL (reference sequence). J lost 4 bases, V lost 4 bases, and 11 bases had no gene match. What was sequenced was tumor tissue. The TCR was taken from a female donor with papillary thyroid cancer or a benign thyroid nodule (not recorded which). Some clones in this sample may be carry-over from other donors' samples. The rearrangement uses TRBV3-1 and TRBJ1-6, with 9 bases identical to TRBD1. CDR3 region: CASSRRPVGQGYNSPLHF. DNA for the CDR3: TGTGCCAGCAGCCGAAGACCAGTGGGACAGGGTTATAATTCACCCCTCCACTTT.